This entry describes one T cell receptor beta chain. The target antigen is unknown. Universal primer sites and UMIs were introduced during 5'RACE template-switching synthesis of TCR cDNA. In TCRdb, the 5' RACE reads were re-called with MiXCR into one record per CDR3 protein. The sample consists of about 340,000 distinct CDR3 sequences, about 9.5% of them appearing once. This sample was included in a study of T cells after yellow fever vaccination. Study-wide context: SMART-Seq v4 Ultra Low Input handled preparation of low-cell-number fractions.

Germline loops: CDR1 MNHEY, CDR2 SVGAGI. The V and J ends lost 4 bases and 8 bases, in that order; junction bases with no gene match: 16. The CDR3 length is 17 residues. Whole-study results and caveats: A small share of clonotypes appeared in both CD4 and CD8 compartments. Most clones from primary vaccination were detected again post-booster (approximately 96% CD4, around 90% CD8).

The sequencing used PBMCs, collected on the day of the first yellow fever vaccination. The receptor's source is a man between 18 and 35 years old who received the YFV17D yellow fever vaccine. The chain joins TRBV6-5 to TRBJ2-3; 9 nucleotides agree with TRBD2. The chain's CDR3 is CASSSLGTSFLHATQYF. Here the CDR3 DNA reads TGTGCCAGCAGTTCCTTGGGGACTAGCTTTTTACATGCTACGCAGTATTTT.